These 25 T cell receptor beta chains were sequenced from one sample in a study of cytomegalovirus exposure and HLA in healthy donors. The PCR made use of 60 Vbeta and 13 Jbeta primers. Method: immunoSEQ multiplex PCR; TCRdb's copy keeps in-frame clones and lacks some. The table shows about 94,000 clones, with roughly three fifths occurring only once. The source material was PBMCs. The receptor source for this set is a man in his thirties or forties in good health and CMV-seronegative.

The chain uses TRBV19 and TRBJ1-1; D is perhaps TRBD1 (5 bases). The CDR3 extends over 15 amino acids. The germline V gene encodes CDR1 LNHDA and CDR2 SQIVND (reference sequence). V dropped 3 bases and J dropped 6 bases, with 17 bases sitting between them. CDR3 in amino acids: CASSISGSFVSEAFF. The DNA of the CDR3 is TGTGCCAGTAGTATCTCAGGGTCCTTCGTCTCTGAAGCTTTCTTT.

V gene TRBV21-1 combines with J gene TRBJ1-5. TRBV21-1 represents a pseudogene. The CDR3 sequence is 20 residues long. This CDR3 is CASSKKTVIFRRNSNQPQHF. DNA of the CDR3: TGTGCCAGCAGCAAAAAGACGGTAATTTTTCGGAGAAATAGCAATCAGCCCCAGCATTTT.

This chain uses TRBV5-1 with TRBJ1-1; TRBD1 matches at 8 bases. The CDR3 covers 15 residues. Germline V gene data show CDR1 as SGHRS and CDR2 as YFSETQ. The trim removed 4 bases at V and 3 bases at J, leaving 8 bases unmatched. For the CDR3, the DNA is TGCGCCAGCAGCACCGGACAGGGATCGTACACTGAAGCTTTCTTT. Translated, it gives CASSTGQGSYTEAFF.

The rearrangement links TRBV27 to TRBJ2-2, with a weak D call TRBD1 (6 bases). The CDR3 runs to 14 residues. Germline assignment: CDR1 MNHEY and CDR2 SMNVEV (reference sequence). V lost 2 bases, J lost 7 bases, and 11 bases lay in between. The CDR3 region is CASSLDRRGGELFF. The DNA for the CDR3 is TGTGCCAGCAGTTTAGACCGCAGGGGCGGGGAGCTGTTTTTT.

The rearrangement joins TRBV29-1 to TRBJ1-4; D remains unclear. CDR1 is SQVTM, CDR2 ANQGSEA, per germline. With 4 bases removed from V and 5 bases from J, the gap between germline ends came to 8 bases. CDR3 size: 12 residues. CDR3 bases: TGCAGCGTTGCCAGCGTCAATGAAAAACTGTTTTTT. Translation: CSVASVNEKLFF.

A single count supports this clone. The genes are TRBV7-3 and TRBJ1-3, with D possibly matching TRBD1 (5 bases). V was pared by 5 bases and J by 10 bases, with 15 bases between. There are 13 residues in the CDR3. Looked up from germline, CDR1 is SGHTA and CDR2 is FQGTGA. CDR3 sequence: CASSQNLGRTIYF. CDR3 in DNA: TGTGCCAGCAGCCAAAACCTGGGGCGGACCATATATTTT. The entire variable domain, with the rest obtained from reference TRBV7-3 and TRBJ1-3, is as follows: GAGVSQTPSNKVTEKGKYVELRCDPISGHTALYWYRQSLGQGPEFLIYFQGTGAADDSGLPNDRFFAVRPEGSVSTLKIQRTERGDSAVYLCASSQNLGRTIYFGEGSWLTVV.

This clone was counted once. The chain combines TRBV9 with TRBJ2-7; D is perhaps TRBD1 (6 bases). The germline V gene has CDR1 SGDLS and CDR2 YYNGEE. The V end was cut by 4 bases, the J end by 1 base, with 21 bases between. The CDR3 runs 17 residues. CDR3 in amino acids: CASSLRSSRTESYEQYF. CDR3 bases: TGTGCCAGCAGCCTAAGAAGTTCCAGGACAGAATCCTACGAGCAGTACTTC.

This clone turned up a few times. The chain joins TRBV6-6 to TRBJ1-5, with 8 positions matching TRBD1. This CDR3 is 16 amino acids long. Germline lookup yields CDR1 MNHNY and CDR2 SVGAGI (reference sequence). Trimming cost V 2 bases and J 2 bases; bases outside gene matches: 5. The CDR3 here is CASSYVGQGGNQPQHF. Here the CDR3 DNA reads TGTGCCAGCAGTTACGTCGGACAGGGTGGCAATCAGCCCCAGCATTTT.

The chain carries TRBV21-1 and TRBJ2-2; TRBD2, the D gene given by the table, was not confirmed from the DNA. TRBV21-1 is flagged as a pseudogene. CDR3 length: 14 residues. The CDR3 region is CASSLPGGYGELFF. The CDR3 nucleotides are TGTGCCAGCAGCCTACCTGGAGGATACGGGGAGCTGTTTTTT.

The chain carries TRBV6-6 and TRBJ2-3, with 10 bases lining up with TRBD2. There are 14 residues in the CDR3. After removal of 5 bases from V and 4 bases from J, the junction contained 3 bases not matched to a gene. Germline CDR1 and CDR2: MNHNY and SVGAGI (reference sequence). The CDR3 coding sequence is TGTGCCAGCAGTAGCGGGGGGGCGTCAGATACGCAGTATTTT. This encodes CASSSGGASDTQYF.

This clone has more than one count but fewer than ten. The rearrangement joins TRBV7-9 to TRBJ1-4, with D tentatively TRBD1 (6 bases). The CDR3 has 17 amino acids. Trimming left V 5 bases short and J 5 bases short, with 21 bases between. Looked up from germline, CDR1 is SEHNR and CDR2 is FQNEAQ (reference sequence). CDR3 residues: CASSPPVAHRENEKLFF. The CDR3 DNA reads TGTGCCAGCAGCCCACCGGTAGCCCACAGGGAGAATGAAAAACTGTTTTTT.

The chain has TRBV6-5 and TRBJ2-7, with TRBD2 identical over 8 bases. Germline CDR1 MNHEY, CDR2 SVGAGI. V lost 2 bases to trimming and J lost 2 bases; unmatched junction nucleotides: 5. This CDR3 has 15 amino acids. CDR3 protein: CASSYARGAPYEQYF. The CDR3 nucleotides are TGTGCCAGCAGTTACGCGCGGGGGGCGCCCTACGAGCAGTACTTC.

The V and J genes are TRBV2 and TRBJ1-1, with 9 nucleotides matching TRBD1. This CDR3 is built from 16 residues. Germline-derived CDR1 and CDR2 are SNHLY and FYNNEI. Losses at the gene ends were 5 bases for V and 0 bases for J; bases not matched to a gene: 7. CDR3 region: CASSLRTGVMNTEAFF. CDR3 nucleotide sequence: TGTGCCAGCAGTCTTCGGACAGGGGTGATGAACACTGAAGCTTTCTTT.

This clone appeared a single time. CDR3: CASSLSGTDEQFF. CDR3 nucleotide sequence: TGCGCCAGCAGCCTTAGCGGGACGGATGAGCAGTTCTTC. The gene calls are TRBV10-1 and TRBJ2-1, with 8 bases that match TRBD2. This CDR3 region has 13 residues. CDR1 WNHNN and CDR2 SYGVQD come from the germline V gene (reference sequence). J was trimmed by 8 bases and V by 6 bases; bases with no gene match: 6.

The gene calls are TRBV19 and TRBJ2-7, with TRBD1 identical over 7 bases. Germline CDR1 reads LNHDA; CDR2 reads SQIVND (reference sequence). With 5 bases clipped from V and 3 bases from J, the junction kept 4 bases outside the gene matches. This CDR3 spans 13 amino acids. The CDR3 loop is CASSVNRGYEQYF. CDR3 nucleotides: TGTGCCAGTAGTGTGAACAGGGGCTACGAGCAGTACTTC.

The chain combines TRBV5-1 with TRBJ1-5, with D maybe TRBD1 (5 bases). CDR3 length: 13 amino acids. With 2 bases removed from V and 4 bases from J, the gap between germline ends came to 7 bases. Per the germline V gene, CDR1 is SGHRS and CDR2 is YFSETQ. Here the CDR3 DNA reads TGCGCCAGCAGCTTCGACAGTAATCAGCCCCAGCATTTT. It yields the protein CASSFDSNQPQHF.

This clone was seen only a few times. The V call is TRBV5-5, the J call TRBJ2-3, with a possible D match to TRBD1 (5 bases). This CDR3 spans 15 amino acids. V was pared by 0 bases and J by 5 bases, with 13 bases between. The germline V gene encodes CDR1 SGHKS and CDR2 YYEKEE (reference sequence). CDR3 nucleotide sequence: TGTGCCAGCAGCTTGGTCGCAGGCCAGGGAGATACGCAGTATTTT. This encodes CASSLVAGQGDTQYF. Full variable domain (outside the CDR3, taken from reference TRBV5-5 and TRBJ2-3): DAGVTQSPTHLIKTRGQQVTLRCSPISGHKSVSWYQQVLGQGPQFIFQYYEKEERGRGNFPDRFSARQFPNYSSELNVNALLLGDSALYLCASSLVAGQGDTQYFGPGTRLTVL.

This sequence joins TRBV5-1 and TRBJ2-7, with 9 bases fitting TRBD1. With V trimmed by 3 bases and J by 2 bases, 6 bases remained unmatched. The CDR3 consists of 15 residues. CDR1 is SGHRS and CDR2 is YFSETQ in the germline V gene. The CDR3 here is CASSSTGGATYEQYF. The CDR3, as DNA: TGCGCCAGCAGCTCGACAGGGGGTGCTACCTACGAGCAGTACTTC. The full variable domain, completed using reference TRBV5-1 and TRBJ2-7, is KAGVTQTPRYLIKTRGQQVTLSCSPISGHRSVSWYQQTPGQGLQFLFEYFSETQRNKGNFPGRFSGRQFSNSRSEMNVSTLELGDSALYLCASSSTGGATYEQYFGPGTRLTVT.

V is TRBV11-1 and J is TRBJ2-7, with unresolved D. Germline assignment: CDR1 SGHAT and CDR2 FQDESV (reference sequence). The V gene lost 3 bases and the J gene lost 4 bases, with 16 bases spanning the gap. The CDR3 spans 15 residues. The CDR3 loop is CASSFVAATNYEQYF. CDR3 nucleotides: TGTGCCAGCAGCTTTGTGGCAGCGACGAATTACGAGCAGTACTTC.

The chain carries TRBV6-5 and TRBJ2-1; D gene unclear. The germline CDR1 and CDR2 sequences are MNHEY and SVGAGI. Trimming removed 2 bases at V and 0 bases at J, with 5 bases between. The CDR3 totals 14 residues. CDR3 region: CASSYISSYNEQFF. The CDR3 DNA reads TGTGCCAGCAGTTACATCAGCTCCTACAATGAGCAGTTCTTC.

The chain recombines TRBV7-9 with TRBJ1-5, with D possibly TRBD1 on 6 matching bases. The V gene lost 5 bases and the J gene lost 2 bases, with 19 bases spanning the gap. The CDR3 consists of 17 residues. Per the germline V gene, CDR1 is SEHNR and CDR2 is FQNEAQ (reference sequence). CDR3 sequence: CASSPSGPGHRNQPQHF. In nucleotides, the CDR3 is TGTGCCAGCAGCCCCTCGGGACCGGGACATCGCAATCAGCCCCAGCATTTT.

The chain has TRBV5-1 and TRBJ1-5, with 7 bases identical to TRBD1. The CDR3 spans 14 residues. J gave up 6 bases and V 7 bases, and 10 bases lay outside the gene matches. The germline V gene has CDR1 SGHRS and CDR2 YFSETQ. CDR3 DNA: TGCGCCAGCTCAACAGGGGAAAATACTCAGCCCCAGCATTTT. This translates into CASSTGENTQPQHF.

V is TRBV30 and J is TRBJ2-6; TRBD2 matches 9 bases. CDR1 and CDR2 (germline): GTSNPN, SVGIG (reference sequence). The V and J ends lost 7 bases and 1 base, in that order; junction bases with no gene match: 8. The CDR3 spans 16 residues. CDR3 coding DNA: TGTGCCTTGGCCGGGACTAGCTGGTCTGGGGCCAACGTCCTGACTTTC. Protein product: CALAGTSWSGANVLTF.

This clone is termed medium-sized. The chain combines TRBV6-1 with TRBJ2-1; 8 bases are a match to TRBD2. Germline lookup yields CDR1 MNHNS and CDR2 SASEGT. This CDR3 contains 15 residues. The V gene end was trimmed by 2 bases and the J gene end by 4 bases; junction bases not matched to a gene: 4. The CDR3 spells CASSESTSGYNEQFF. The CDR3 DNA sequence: TGTGCCAGCAGTGAAAGTACTAGCGGATACAATGAGCAGTTCTTC.

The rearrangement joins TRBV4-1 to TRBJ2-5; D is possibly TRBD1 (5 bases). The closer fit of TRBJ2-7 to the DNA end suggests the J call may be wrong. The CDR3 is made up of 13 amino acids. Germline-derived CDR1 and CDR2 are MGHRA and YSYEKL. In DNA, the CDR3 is TGCGCCAGCAGCCACAGGGCTACCTACGAGCAGTACTTC. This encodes CASSHRATYEQYF.